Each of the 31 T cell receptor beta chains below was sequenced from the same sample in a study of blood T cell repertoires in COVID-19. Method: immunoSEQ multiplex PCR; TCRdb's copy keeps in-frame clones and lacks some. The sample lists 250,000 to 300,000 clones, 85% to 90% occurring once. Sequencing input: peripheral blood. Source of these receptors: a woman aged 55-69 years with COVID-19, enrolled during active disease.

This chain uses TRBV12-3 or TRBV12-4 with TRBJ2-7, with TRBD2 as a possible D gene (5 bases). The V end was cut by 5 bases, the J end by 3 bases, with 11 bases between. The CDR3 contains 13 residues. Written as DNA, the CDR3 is TGTGCCAGCAGTGTCAGCGGCATCTACGAGCAGTACTTC. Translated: CASSVSGIYEQYF.

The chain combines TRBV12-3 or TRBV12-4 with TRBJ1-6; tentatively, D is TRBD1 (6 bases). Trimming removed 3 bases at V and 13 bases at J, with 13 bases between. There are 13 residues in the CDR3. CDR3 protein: CASSLGAGVPLHF. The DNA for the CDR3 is TGTGCCAGCAGTTTGGGGGCCGGCGTCCCCCTCCACTTT.

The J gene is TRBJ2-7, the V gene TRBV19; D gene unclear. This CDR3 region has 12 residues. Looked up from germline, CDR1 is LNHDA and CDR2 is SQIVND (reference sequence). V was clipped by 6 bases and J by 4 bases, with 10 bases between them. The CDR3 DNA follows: TGTGCCAGTAGCCCATCCGGGTACGAGCAGTACTTC. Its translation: CASSPSGYEQYF. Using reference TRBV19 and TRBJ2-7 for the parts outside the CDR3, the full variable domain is DGGITQSPKYLFRKEGQNVTLSCEQNLNHDAMYWYRQDPGQGLRLIYYSQIVNDFQKGDIAEGYSVSREKKESFPLTVTSAQKNPTAFYLCASSPSGYEQYFGPGTRLTVT.

The CDR3 DNA follows: TGTGCCAGTAATAGGGGCAGGCTCACTGAAGCTTTCTTT. This translates into CASNRGRLTEAFF. This chain links TRBV19 with TRBJ1-1; perhaps TRBD1 as D (5 bases). Trimming removed 7 bases at V and 4 bases at J, with 13 bases between. CDR1 is LNHDA, CDR2 SQIVND, per germline (reference sequence). The CDR3 runs 13 residues.

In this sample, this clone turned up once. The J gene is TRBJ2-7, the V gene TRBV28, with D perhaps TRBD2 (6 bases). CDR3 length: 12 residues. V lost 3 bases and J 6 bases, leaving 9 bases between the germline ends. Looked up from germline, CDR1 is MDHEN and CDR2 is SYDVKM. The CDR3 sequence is CASSLGRREQYF. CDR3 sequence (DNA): TGTGCCAGCAGTTTGGGGAGGCGCGAGCAGTACTTC.

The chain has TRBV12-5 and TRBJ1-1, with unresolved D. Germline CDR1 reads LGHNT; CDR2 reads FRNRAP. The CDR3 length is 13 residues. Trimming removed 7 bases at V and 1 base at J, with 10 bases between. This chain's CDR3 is CASARFSNTEAFF. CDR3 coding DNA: TGTGCTAGTGCGAGGTTTTCGAACACTGAAGCTTTCTTT.

CDR3: CASSPDRRDQPQHF. CDR3 in DNA: TGTGCCAGCAGCCCCGACAGGCGCGATCAGCCCCAGCATTTT. The chain has TRBV6-5 and TRBJ1-5; D is perhaps TRBD1 (6 bases). Germline CDR1 and CDR2: MNHEY and SVGAGI. The CDR3 runs 14 residues. Trimming left V 6 bases short and J 5 bases short, with 14 bases between.

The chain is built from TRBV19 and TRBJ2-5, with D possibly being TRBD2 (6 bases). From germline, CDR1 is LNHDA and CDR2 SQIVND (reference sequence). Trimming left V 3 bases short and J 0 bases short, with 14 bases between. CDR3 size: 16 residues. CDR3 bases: TGTGCCAGTAGTATCAAGAGGGCGGGGTACCAAGAGACCCAGTACTTC. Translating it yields CASSIKRAGYQETQYF.

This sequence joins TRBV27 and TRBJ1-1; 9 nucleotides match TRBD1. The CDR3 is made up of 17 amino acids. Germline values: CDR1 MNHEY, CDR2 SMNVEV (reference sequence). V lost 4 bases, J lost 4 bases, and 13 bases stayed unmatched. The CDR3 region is CASSSERHRGRGTEAFF. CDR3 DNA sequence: TGTGCCAGCAGTTCCGAGAGACACAGGGGGCGCGGCACTGAAGCTTTCTTT.

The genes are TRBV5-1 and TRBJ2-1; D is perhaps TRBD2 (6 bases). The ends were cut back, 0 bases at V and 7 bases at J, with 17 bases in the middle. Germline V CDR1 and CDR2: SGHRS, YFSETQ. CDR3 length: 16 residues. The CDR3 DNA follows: TGCGCCAGCAGCTTGGGCCTCGGGAGAGCATCAAATGAGCAGTTCTTC. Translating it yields CASSLGLGRASNEQFF.

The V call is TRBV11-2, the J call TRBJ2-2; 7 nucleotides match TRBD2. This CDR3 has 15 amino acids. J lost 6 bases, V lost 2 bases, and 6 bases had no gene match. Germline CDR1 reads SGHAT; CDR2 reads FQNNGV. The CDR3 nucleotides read TGTGCCAGCAGCTTAAGACTAGCAGTATCCGGGGAGCTGTTTTTT. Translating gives CASSLRLAVSGELFF.

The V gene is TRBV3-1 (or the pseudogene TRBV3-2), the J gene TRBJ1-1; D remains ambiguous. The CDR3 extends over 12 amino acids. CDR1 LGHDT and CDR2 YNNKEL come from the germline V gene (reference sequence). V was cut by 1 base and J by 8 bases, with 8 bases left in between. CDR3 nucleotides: TGTGCCAGCAGCCAAGGGGAGATGGAAGCTTTCTTT. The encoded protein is CASSQGEMEAFF.

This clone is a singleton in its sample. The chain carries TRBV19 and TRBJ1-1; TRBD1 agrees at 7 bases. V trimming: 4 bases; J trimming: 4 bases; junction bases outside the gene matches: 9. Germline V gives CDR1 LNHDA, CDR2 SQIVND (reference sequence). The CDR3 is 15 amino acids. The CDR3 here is CASSTTSTGITEAFF. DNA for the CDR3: TGTGCCAGTAGTACGACCTCGACAGGGATCACTGAAGCTTTCTTT.

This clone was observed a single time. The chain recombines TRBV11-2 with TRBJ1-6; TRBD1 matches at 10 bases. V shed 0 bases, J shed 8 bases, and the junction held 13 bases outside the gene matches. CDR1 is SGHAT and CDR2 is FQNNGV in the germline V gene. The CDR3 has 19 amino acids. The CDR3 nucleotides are TGTGCCAGCAGCTTAGATAGGGTTCGGACAGGGGGATTTTATTCACCCCTCCACTTT. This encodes CASSLDRVRTGGFYSPLHF.

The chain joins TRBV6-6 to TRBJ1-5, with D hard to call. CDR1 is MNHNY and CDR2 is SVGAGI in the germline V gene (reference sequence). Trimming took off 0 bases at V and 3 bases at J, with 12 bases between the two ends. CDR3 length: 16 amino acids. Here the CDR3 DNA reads TGTGCCAGCAGTTACTCTCTTCAGGCCCTCAATCAGCCCCAGCATTTT. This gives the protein CASSYSLQALNQPQHF.

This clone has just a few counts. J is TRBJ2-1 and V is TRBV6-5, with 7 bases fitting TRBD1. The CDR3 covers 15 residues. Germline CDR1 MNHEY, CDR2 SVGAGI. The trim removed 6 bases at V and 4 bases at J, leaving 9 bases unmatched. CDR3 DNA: TGTGCCAGCAGCGACAGGGCCTGGACATACAATGAGCAGTTCTTC. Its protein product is CASSDRAWTYNEQFF.

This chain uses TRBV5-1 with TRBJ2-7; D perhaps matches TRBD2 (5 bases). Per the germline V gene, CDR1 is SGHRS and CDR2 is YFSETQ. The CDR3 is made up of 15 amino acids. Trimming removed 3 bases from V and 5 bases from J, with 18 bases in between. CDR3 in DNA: TGCGCCAGCAGCTCCGCGGGCGCTAGATACAACGAGCAGTACTTC. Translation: CASSSAGARYNEQYF.

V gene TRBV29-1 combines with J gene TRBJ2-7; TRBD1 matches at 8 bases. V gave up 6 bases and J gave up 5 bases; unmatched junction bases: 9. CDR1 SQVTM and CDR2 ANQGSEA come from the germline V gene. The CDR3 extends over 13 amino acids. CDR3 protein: CSVKTGGRHEQYF. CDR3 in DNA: TGCAGCGTCAAAACAGGGGGGCGGCACGAGCAGTACTTC.

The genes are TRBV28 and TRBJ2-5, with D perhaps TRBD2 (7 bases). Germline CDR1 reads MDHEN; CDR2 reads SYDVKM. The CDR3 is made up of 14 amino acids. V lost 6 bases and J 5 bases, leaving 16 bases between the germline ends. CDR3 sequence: CASRPGGPTETQYF. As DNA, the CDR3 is TGTGCCAGCAGGCCCGGGGGGCCCACTGAGACCCAGTACTTC.

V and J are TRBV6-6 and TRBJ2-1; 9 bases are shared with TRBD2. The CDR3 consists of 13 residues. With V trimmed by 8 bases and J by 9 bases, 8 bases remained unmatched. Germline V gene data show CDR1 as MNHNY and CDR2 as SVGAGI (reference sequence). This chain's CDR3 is CASRVAGAGEQFF. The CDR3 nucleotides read TGTGCCAGCCGGGTAGCGGGAGCGGGTGAGCAGTTCTTC.

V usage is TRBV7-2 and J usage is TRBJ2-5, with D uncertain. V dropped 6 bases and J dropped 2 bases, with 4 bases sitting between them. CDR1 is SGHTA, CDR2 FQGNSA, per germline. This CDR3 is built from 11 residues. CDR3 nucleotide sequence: TGTGCCAGCAGATCACAAGAGACCCAGTACTTC. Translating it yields CASRSQETQYF.

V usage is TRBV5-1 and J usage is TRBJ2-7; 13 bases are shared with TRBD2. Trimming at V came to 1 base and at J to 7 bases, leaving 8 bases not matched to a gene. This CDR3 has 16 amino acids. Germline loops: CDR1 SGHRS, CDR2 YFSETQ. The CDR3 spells CASSLTSGRAGWEQYF. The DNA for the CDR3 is TGCGCCAGCAGCTTGACTAGCGGGAGGGCCGGTTGGGAGCAGTACTTC.

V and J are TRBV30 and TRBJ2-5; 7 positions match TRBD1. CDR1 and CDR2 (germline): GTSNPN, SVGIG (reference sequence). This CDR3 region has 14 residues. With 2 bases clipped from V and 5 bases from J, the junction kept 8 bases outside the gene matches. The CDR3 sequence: CAWSQDRGRETQYF. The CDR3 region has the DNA TGTGCCTGGAGTCAGGATAGGGGGCGGGAGACCCAGTACTTC.

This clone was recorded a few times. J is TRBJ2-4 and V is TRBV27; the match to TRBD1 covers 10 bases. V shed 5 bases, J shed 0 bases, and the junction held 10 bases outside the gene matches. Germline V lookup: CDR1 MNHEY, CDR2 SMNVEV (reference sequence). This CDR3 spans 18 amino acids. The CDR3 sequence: CASSPDRGFSLAKNIQYF. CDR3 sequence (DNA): TGTGCCAGCAGTCCGGACAGGGGGTTTTCACTAGCCAAAAACATTCAGTACTTC.

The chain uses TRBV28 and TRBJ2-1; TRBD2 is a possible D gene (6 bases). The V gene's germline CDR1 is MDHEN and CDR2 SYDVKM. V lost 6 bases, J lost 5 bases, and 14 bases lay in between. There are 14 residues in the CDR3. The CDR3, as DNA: TGTGCCAGCAGACATACGACTAGGCACAATGAGCAGTTCTTC. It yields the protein CASRHTTRHNEQFF.

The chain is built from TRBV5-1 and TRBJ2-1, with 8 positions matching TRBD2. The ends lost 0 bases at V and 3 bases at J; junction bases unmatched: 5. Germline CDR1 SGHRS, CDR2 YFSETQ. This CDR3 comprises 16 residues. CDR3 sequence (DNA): TGCGCCAGCAGCTTGGATTCCAGCGGGAGCTACAATGAGCAGTTCTTC. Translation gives CASSLDSSGSYNEQFF.

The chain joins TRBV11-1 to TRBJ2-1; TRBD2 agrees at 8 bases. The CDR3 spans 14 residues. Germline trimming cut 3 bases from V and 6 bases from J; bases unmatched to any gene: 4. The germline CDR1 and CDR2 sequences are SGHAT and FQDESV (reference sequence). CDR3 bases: TGTGCCAGCAGCTTTCGGGGGGGAAGCAATGAGCAGTTCTTC. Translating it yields CASSFRGGSNEQFF.

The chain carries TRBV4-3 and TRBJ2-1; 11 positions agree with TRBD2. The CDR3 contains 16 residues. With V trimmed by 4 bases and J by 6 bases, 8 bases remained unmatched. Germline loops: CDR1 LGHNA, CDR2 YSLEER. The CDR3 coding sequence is TGCGCCAGCAGCCGGGCTAGCGGGAGGTTGGGCAATGAGCAGTTCTTC. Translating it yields CASSRASGRLGNEQFF.

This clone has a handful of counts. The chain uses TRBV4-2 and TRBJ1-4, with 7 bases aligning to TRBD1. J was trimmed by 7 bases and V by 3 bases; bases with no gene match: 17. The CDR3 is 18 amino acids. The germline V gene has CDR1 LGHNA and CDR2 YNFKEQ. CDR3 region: CASSQATLQGRLGEKLFF. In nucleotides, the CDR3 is TGTGCCAGCAGCCAGGCGACCTTACAGGGGAGGCTGGGTGAAAAACTGTTTTTT.

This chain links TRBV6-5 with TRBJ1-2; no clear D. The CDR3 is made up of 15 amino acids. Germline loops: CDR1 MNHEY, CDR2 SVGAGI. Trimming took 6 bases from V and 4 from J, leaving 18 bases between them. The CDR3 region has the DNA TGTGCCAGCAGACTAAGCGGGAGCCTGGGCTATGGCTACACCTTC. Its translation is CASRLSGSLGYGYTF.

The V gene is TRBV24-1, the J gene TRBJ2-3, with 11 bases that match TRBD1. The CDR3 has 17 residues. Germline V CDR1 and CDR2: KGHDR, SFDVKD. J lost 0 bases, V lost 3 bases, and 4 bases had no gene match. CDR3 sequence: CATSDLGQGASTDTQYF. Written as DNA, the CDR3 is TGTGCCACCAGTGATCTCGGACAGGGGGCTAGCACAGATACGCAGTATTTT.